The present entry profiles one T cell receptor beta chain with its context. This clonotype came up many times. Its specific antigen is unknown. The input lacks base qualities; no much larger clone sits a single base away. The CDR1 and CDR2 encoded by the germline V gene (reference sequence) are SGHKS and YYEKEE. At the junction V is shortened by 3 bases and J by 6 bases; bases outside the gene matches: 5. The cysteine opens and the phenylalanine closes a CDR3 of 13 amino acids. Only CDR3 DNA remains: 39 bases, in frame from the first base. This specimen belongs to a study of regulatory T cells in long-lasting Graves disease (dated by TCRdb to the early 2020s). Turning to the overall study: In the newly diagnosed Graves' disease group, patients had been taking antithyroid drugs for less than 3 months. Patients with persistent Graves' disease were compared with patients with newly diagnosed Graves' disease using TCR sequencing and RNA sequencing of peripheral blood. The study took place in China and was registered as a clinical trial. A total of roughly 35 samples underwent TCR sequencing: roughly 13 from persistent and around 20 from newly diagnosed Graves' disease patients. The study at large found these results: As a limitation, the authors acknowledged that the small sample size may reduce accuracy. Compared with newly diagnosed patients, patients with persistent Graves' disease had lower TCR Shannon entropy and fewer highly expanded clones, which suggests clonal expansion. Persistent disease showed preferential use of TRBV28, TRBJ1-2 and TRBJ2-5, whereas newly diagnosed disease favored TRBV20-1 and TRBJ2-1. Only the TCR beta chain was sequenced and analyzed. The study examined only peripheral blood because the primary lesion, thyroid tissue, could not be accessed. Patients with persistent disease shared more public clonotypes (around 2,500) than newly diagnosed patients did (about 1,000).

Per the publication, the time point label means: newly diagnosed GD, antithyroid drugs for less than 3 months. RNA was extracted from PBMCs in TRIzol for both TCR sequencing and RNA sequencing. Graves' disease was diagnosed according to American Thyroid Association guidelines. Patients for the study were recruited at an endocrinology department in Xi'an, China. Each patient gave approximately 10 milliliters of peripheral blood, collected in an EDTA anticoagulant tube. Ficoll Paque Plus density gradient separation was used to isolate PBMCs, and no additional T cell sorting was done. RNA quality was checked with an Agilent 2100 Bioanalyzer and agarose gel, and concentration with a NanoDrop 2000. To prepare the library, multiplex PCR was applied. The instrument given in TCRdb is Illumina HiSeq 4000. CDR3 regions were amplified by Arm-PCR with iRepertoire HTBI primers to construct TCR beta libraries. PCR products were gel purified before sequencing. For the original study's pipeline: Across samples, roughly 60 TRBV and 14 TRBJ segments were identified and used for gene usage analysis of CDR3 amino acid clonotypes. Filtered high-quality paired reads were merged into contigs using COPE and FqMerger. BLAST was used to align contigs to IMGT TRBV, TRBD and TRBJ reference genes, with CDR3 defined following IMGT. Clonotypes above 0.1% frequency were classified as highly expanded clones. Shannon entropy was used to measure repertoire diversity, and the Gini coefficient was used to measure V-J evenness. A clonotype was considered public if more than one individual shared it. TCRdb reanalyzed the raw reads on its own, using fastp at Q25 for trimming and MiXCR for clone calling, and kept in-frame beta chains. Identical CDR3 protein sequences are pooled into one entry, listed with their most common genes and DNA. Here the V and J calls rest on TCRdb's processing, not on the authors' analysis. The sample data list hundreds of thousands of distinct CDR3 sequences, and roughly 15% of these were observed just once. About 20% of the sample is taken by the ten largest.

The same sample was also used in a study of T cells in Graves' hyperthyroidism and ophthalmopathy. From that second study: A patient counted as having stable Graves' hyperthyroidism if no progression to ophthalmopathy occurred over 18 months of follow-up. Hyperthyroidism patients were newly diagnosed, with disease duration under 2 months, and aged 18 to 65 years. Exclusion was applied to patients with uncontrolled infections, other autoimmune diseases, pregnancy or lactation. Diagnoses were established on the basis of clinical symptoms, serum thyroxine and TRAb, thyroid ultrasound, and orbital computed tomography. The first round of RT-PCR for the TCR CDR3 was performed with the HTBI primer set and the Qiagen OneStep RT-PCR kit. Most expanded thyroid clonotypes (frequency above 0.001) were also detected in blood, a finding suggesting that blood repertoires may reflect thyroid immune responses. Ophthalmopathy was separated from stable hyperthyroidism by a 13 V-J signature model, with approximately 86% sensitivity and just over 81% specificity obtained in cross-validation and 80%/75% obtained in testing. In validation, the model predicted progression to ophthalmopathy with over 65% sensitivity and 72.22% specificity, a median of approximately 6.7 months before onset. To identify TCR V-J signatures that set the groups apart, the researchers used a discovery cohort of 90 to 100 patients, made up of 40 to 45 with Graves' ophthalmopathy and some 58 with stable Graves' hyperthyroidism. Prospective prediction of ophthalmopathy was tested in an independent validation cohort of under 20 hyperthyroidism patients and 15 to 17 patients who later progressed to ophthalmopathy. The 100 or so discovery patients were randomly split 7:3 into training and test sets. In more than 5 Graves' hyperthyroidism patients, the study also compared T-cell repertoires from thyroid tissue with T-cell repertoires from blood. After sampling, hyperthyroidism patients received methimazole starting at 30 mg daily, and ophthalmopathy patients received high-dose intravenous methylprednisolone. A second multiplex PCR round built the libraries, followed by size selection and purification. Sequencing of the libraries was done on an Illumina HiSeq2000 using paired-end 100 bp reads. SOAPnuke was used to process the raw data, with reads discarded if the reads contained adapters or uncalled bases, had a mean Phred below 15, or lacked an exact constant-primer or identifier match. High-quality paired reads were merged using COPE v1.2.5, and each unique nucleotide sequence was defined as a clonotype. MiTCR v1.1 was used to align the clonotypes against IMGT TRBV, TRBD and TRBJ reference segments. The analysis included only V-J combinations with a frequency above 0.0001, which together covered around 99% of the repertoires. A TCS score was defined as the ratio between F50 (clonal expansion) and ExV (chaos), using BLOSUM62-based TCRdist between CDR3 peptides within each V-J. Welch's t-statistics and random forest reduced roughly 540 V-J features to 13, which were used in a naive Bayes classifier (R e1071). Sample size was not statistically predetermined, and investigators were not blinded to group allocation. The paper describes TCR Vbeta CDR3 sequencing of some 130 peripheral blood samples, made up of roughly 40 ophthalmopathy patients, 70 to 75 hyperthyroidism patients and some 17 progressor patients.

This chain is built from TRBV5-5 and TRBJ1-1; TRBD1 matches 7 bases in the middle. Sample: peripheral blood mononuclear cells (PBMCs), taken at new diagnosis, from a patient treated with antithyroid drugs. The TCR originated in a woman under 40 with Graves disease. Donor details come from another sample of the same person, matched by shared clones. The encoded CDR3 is CASSYPGQSEAFF. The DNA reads TGTGCCAGCAGCTACCCGGGACAGTCTGAAGCTTTCTTT. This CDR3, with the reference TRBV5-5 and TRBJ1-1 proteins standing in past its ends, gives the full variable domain DAGVTQSPTHLIKTRGQQVTLRCSPISGHKSVSWYQQVLGQGPQFIFQYYEKEERGRGNFPDRFSARQFPNYSSELNVNALLLGDSALYLCASSYPGQSEAFFGQGTRLTVV.